This TCR beta chain was obtained from a study of blood T cell repertoires in COVID-19. For the study at large: Both acute and convalescent COVID-19 samples were obtained from the United States, Italy and Spain. T cells, B-cell-depleted T cells, or PBMCs provided the cDNA or gDNA that served as material.

This clone was detected once. Sequenced by immunoSEQ multiplex PCR; TCRdb stores in-frame clones only, minus some. The sample yields 300,000 to 350,000 clones, 80% to 90% seen once. Germline CDR1 reads LNHDA; CDR2 reads SQIVND (reference sequence). V was clipped by 5 bases and J by 1 base, with 17 bases between them. The CDR3 covers 16 residues. In terms of age and location, participants ranged from roughly 18 to 100 years and lived in around 22 US areas. Recovery among Cohort 3 donors was established by two negative PCRs, clearance, or symptom resolution. This sequence originates from a man in his thirties or forties who had recovered from COVID-19. The sample was PBMCs or T cells enriched from blood (not recorded which). The V call is TRBV19, the J call TRBJ1-1; D is uncertain. The CDR3 region is CASSPYPGLANTEAFF. The DNA of the CDR3 is TGTGCCAGTAGTCCATACCCCGGTTTAGCGAACACTGAAGCTTTCTTT.